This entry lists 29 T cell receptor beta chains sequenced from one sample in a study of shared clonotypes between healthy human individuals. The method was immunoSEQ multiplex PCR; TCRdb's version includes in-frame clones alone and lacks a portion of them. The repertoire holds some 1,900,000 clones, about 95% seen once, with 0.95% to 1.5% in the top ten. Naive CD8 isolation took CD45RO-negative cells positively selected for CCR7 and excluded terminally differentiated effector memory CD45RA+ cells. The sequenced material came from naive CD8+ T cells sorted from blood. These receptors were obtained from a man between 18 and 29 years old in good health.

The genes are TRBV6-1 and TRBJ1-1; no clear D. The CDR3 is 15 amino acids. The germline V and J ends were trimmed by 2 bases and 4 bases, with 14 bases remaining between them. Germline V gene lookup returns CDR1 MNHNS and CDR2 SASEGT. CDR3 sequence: CASSEPAVGGTEAFF. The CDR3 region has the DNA TGTGCCAGCAGTGAACCCGCGGTCGGTGGCACTGAAGCTTTCTTT.

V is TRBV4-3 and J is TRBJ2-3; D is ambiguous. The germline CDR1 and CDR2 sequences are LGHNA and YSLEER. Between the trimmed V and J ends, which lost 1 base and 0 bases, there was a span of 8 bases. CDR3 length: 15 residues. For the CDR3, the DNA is TGCGCCAGCAGCCAAGGGACCAGTAGCACAGATACGCAGTATTTT. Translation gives CASSQGTSSTDTQYF.

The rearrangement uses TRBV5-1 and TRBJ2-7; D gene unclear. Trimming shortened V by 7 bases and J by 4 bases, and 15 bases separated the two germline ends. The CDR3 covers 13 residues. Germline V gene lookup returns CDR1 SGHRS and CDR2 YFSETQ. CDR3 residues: CASRSGMGYEQYF. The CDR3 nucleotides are TGCGCCAGCCGGAGTGGTATGGGGTACGAGCAGTACTTC. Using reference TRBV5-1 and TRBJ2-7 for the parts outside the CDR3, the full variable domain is KAGVTQTPRYLIKTRGQQVTLSCSPISGHRSVSWYQQTPGQGLQFLFEYFSETQRNKGNFPGRFSGRQFSNSRSEMNVSTLELGDSALYLCASRSGMGYEQYFGPGTRLTVT.

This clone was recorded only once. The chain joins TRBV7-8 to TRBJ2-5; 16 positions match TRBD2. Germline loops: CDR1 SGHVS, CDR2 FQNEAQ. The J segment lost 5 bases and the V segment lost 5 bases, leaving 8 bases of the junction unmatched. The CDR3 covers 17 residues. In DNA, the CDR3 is TGTGCCAGCAGCGCCGCTCCGGGACTAGCGGGGGGGGAGACCCAGTACTTC. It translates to CASSAAPGLAGGETQYF.

The CDR3 loop is CASSFGTATNEQFF. The CDR3 DNA sequence: TGTGCCAGCAGTTTTGGGACAGCTACCAATGAGCAGTTCTTC. V gene TRBV27 combines with J gene TRBJ2-1; 7 bases line up with TRBD1. Germline loops: CDR1 MNHEY, CDR2 SMNVEV (reference sequence). J lost 6 bases, V lost 3 bases, and 5 bases had no gene match. This CDR3 region has 14 residues.

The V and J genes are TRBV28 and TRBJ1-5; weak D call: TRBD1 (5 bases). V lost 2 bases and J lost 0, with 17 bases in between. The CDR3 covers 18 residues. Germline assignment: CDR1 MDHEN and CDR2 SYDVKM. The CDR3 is CASSLGKQGVYSNQPQHF. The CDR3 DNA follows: TGTGCCAGCAGTTTAGGGAAGCAAGGGGTCTATAGCAATCAGCCCCAGCATTTT.

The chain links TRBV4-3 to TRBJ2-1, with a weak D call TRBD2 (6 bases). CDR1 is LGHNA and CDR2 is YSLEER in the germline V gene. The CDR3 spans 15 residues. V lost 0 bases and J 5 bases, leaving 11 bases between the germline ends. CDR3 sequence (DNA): TGCGCCAGCAGCCAAGATTCCGGGAGCCACAATGAGCAGTTCTTC. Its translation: CASSQDSGSHNEQFF.

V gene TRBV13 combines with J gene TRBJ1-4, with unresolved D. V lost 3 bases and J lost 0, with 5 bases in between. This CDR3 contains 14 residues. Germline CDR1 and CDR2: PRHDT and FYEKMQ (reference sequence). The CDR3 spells CASSFGSTNEKLFF. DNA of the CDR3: TGTGCCAGCAGCTTTGGCTCAACTAATGAAAAACTGTTTTTT.

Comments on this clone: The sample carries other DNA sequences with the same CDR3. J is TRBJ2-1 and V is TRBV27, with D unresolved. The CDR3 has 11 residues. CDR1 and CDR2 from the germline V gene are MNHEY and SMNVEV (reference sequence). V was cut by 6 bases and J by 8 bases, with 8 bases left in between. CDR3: CASSQGDEQFF. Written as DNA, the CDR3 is TGTGCCAGCAGCCAAGGTGATGAGCAGTTCTTC.

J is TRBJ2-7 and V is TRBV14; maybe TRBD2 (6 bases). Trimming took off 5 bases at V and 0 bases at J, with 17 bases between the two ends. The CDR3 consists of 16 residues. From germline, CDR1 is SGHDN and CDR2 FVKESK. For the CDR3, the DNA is TGTGCCAGCAGCTTCTCCTCCGGGAGCGTCTCCTACGAGCAGTACTTC. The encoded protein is CASSFSSGSVSYEQYF.

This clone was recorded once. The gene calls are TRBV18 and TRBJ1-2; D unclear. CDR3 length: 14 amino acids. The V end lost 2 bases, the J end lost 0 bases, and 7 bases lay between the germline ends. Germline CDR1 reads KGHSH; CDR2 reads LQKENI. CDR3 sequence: CASSPTGTNYGYTF. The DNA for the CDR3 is TGTGCCAGCTCACCAACCGGGACTAACTATGGCTACACCTTC. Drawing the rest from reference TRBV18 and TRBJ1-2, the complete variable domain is NAGVMQNPRHLVRRRGQEARLRCSPMKGHSHVYWYRQLPEEGLKFMVYLQKENIIDESGMPKERFSAEFPKEGPSILRIQQVVRGDSAAYFCASSPTGTNYGYTFGSGTRLTVV.

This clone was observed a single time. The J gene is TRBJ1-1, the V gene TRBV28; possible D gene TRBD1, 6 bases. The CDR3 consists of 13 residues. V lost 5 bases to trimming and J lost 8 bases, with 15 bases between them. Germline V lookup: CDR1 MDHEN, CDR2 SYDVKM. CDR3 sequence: CASSPAGGLEAFF. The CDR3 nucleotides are TGTGCCAGCAGTCCCGCCGGGGGCCTCGAAGCTTTCTTT.

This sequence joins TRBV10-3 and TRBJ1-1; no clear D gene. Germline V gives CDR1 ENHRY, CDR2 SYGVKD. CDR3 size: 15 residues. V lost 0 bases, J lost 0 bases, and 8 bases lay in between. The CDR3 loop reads CAISESAGMNTEAFF. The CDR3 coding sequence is TGTGCCATCAGTGAGTCGGCAGGAATGAACACTGAAGCTTTCTTT.

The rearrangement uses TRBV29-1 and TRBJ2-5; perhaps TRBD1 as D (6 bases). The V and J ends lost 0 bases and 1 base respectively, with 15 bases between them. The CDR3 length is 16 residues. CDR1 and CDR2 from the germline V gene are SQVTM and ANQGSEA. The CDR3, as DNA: TGCAGCGTTGAAGATAGAGGGCAGGGGTTCCAAGAGACCCAGTACTTC. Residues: CSVEDRGQGFQETQYF.

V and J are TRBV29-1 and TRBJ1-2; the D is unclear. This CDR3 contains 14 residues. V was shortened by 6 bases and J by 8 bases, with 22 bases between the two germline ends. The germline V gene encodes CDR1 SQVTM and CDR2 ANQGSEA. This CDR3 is CSVLMLDGPRGYTF. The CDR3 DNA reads TGCAGCGTCCTGATGTTGGACGGACCGAGGGGCTACACCTTC. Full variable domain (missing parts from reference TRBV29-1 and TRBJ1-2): SAVISQKPSRDICQRGTSLTIQCQVDSQVTMMFWYRQQPGQSLTLIATANQGSEATYESGFVIDKFPISRPNLTFSTLTVSNMSPEDSSIYLCSVLMLDGPRGYTFGSGTRLTVV.

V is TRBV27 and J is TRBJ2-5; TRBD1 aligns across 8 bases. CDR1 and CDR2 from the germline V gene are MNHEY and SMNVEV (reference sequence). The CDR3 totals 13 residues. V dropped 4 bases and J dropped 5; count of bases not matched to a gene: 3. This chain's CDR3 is CASSSRTGETQYF. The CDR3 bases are TGTGCCAGCAGTTCGAGGACAGGGGAGACCCAGTACTTC.

The CDR3 loop is CASSSETGYEQYF. The CDR3 nucleotides are TGCGCCAGCAGCTCTGAGACAGGCTACGAGCAGTACTTC. The chain recombines TRBV5-1 with TRBJ2-7; tentatively, D is TRBD1 (6 bases). V gave up 3 bases and J gave up 3 bases, with 10 bases separating them. The germline CDR1 and CDR2 sequences are SGHRS and YFSETQ. CDR3 length equals 13 residues.

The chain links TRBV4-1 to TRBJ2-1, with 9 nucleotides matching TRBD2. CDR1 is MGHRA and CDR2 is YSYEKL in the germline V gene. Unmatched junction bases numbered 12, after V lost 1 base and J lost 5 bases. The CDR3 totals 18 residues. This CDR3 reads CASSQVLAGRNGHNEQFF. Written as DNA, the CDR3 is TGCGCCAGCAGCCAAGTTCTAGCGGGGAGGAATGGGCACAATGAGCAGTTCTTC.

The CDR3 DNA reads as TGTGCCAGCAGCGTAGAAGTGTCAGGGGGTTACTATGGCTACACCTTC. Its protein product is CASSVEVSGGYYGYTF. The rearrangement links TRBV9 to TRBJ1-2; TRBD1 aligns across 7 bases. After removal of 0 bases from V and 3 bases from J, the junction contained 8 bases not matched to a gene. From germline, CDR1 is SGDLS and CDR2 YYNGEE. CDR3 length equals 16 residues.

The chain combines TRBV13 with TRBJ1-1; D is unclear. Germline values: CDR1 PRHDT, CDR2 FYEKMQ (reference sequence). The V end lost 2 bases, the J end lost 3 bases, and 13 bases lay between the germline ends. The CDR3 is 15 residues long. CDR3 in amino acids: CASSLTVIMDTEAFF. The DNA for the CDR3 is TGTGCCAGCAGCTTAACCGTTATTATGGACACTGAAGCTTTCTTT.

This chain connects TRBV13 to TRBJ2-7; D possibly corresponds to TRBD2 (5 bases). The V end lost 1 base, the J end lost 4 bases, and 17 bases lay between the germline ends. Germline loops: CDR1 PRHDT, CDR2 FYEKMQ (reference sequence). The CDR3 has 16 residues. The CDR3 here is CASSLVSSGRQYEQYF. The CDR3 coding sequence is TGTGCCAGCAGCTTAGTTTCCAGCGGACGCCAATACGAGCAGTACTTC.

The CDR3 nucleotides are TGCGCCAGCAGTGAGTCGGAGCTCTACGAGCAGTACTTC. Its translation is CASSESELYEQYF. The gene calls are TRBV10-2 and TRBJ2-7; D remains ambiguous. The CDR3 loop spans 13 amino acids. CDR1 WSHSY and CDR2 SAAADI come from the germline V gene. Trimming took off 0 bases at V and 3 bases at J, with 6 bases between the two ends.

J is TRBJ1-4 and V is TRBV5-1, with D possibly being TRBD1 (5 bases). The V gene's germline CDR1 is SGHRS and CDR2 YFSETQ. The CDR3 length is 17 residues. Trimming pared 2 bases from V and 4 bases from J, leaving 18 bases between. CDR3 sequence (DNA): TGCGCCAGCAGCTTATCAGGGTCCTACGGGTATAATGAAAAACTGTTTTTT. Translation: CASSLSGSYGYNEKLFF.

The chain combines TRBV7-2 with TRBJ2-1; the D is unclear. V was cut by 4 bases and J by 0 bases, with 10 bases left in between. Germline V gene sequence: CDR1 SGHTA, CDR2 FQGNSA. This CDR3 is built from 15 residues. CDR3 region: CASSYIPSSYNEQFF. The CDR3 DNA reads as TGTGCCAGCAGCTATATACCGAGCTCCTACAATGAGCAGTTCTTC.

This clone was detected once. For the CDR3, the DNA is TGCGCCAGCAGCAATAACATAGCTAGCGGGAGTATCATACCCTACAATGAGCAGTTCTTC. It yields the protein CASSNNIASGSIIPYNEQFF. The rearrangement joins TRBV4-3 to TRBJ2-1; 10 nucleotides agree with TRBD2. Per the germline V gene, CDR1 is LGHNA and CDR2 is YSLEER. Trimming cost V 5 bases and J 2 bases; bases outside gene matches: 18. The CDR3 runs to 20 residues.

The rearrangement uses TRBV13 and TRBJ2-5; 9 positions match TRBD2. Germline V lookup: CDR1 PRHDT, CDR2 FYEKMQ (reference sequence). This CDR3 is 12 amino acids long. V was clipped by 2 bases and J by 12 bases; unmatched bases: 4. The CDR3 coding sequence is TGTGCCAGCAGCTTATCGACTAGCGGAAAGTACTTC. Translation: CASSLSTSGKYF.

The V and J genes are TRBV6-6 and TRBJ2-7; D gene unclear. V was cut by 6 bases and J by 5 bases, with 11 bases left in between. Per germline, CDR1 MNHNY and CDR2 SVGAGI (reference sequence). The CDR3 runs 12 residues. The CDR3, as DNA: TGTGCCAGCAGCCCAGGTGAGAACGAGCAGTACTTC. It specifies CASSPGENEQYF.

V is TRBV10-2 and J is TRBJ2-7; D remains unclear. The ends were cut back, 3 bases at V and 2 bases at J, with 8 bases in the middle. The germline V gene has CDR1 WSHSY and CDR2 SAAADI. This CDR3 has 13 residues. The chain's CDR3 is CASSEELTYEQYF. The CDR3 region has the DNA TGCGCCAGCAGTGAAGAACTAACCTACGAGCAGTACTTC.

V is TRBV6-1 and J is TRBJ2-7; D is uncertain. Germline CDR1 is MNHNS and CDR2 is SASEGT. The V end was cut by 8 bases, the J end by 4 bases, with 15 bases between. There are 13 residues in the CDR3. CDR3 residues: CASDGQDTYEQYF. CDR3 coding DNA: TGTGCCAGCGATGGGCAGGATACATACGAGCAGTACTTC.